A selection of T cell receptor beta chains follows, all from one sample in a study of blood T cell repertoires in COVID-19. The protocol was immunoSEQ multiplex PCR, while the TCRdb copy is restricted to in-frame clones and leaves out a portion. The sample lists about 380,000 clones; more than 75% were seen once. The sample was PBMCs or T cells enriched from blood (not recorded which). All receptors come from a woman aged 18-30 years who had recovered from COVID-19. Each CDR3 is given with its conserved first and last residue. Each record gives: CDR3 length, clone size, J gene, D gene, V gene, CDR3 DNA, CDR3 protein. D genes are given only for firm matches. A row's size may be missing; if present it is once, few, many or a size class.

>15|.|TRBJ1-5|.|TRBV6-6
TGTGCCAGCAGACTGACGACAGGAGGAAATCAGCCCCAGCATTTT
CASRLTTGGNQPQHF
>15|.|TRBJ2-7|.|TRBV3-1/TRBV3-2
TGTGCCAGCAGCCAAGATGAAGGCGGTCCCAGCGAGCAGTACTTC
CASSQDEGGPSEQYF
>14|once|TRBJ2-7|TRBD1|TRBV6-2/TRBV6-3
TGTGCCAGCAGTGTGGACAGGGGCGGGGACGAGCAGTACTTC
CASSVDRGGDEQYF
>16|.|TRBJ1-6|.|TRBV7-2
TGTGCCAGCAGCTTAGGAGGGAACTCCTATAATTCACCCCTCCACTTT
CASSLGGNSYNSPLHF
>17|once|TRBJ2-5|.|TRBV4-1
TGCGCCAGCAGCCATGATCAGGGGCGAGGGGTTCAAGAGACCCAGTACTTC
CASSHDQGRGVQETQYF
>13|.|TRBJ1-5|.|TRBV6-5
TGTGCCAGTAACCGACTTTCCAATCAGCCCCAGCATTTT
CASNRLSNQPQHF
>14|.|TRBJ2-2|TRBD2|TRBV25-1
TGTGCCAGCAGTCAACTAGCGGCCACCGGGGAGCTGTTTTTT
CASSQLAATGELFF
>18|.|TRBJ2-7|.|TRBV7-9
TGTGCCAGCAGCAGACCCTTTGATCAAGGACAGAAAACCTACGAGCAGTACTTC
CASSRPFDQGQKTYEQYF
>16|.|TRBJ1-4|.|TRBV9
TGTGCCAGCAGCGTAGGAGAAGGGGCTTTCGGTGAAAAACTGTTTTTT
CASSVGEGAFGEKLFF
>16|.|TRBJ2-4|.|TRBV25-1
TGTGCCAGCAGTGAATCCAGGGGCGTCGGCAAAAACATTCAGTACTTC
CASSESRGVGKNIQYF
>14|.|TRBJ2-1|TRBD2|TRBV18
TGTGCCAGCTCACCGGGACTAGCCCTCAATGAGCAGTTCTTC
CASSPGLALNEQFF
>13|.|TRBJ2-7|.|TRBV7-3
TGTGCCAGCAGCCCGCGCCGGAAGCGGGAGCAGTACTTC
CASSPRRKREQYF
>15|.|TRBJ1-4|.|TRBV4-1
TGCGCCAGCAGCCAAGACAGGGCCCGGAATGAAAAACTGTTTTTT
CASSQDRARNEKLFF
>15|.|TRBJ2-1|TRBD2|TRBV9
TGTGCCAGCAGCGTCCTAGCGGCCTCCTACAATGAGCAGTTCTTC
CASSVLAASYNEQFF
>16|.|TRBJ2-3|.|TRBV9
TGTGCCAGCAGCGCCGCGGTTCAGTCCGGCACAGATACGCAGTATTTT
CASSAAVQSGTDTQYF
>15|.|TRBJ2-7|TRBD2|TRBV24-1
TGTGCCACTTCCGATCCGGGACTAGCACCCTACGAGCAGTACTTC
CATSDPGLAPYEQYF
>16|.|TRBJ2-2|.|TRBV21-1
TGTGCCAGCAGGGGACTAGCGGGGGAGGACACCGGGGAGCTGTTTTTT
CASRGLAGEDTGELFF
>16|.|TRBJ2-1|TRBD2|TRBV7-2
TGTGCCAGCAGCCCCGCGCGACTAGCCTATCACAATGAGCAGTTCTTC
CASSPARLAYHNEQFF
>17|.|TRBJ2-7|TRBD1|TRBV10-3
TGTGCCATCAGTGAGTCTAGGGGCAGGGGGCCGTTCTACGAGCAGTACTTC
CAISESRGRGPFYEQYF
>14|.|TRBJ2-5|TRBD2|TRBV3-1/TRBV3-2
TGTGCCAGCAGCCAAGACGGGGGGGAAGAGACCCAGTACTTC
CASSQDGGEETQYF
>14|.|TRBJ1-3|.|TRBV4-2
TGTGCCAGCAGCCCTGACAACTCTGGAAACACCATATATTTT
CASSPDNSGNTIYF
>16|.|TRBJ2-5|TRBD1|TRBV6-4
TGTGCCAGCAGTGCCATCTATGGGACAGGGGAAGAGACCCAGTACTTC
CASSAIYGTGEETQYF
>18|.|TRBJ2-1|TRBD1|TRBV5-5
TGTGCCAGCAGCTTGGTTCCTGGGGGGACAGGCCGAAGGATGAGCGGGCTCTTC
CASSLVPGGTGRRMSGLF
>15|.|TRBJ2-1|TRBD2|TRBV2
TGTGCCAGCAGTGAAGGACTAGCGGGGGGCCTTGAGCAGTTCTTC
CASSEGLAGGLEQFF
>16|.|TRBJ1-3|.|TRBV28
TGTGCCAGCAGTTTTTCGACATTACCTCCTGGAAACACCATATATTTT
CASSFSTLPPGNTIYF
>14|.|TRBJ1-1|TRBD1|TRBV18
TGTGCCAGCTCACCTTGGGACAGCCCCACTGAAGCTTTCTTT
CASSPWDSPTEAFF
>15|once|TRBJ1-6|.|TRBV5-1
TGCGCCAGCAGCCACACAGTAATCGATAATTCACCCCTCCACTTT
CASSHTVIDNSPLHF
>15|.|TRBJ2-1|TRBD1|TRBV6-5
TGTGCCAGCAGATTAGACAGGGGGAGACACAATGAGCAGTTCTTC
CASRLDRGRHNEQFF
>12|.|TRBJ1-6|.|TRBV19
TGTGCCAGTGGCCTCCCCAATTCACCCCTCCACTTT
CASGLPNSPLHF
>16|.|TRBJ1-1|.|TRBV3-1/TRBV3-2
TGTGCCAGCAGCCAAGAAAGACTGGCCCTGAACACTGAAGCTTTCTTT
CASSQERLALNTEAFF
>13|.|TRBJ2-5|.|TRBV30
TGTGCCTGGAGTGTAATGAGGGGGGAGACCCAGTACTTC
CAWSVMRGETQYF
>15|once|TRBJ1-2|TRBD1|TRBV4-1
TGCGCCAGCAGCCAGCCCAGACAGGGGTTCGACGGCTACACCTTC
CASSQPRQGFDGYTF
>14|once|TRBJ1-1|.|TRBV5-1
TGCGCCAGCAGCGCCCAGGTTTCGAACACTGAAGCTTTCTTT
CASSAQVSNTEAFF
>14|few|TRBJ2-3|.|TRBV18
TGTGCCAGCTCACCAGCGCGGAGCACAGATACGCAGTATTTT
CASSPARSTDTQYF
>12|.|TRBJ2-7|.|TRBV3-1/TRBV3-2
TGTGCCAGCAGCCAACTAACCTACGAGCAGTACTTC
CASSQLTYEQYF
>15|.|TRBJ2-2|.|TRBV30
TGTGCCTGGAGTGCCTATACAGGGAACACCGGGGAGCTGTTTTTT
CAWSAYTGNTGELFF
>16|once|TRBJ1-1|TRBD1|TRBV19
TGTGCCAGTAGCACCCTACCGGGACAGGGGAGCACTGAAGCTTTCTTT
CASSTLPGQGSTEAFF
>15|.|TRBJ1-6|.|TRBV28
TGTGCCAGCAGCGGACACGGCTCCTATAATTCACCCCTCCACTTT
CASSGHGSYNSPLHF
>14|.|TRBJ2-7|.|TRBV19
TGTGCCAGTAGTAAACCCGGAGGTAACTACGAGCAGTACTTC
CASSKPGGNYEQYF
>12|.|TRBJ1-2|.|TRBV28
TGTGCCAGCAGTTTCGGGTCTCTTGGCTACACCTTC
CASSFGSLGYTF
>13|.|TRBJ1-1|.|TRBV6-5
TGTGCCAGCAGTTACGCAGGGAACACTGAAGCTTTCTTT
CASSYAGNTEAFF
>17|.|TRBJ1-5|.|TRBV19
TGTGCCAGTAGTATAGTACAGGGCAGGGCGACAAGACAGCCCCAGCATTTT
CASSIVQGRATRQPQHF